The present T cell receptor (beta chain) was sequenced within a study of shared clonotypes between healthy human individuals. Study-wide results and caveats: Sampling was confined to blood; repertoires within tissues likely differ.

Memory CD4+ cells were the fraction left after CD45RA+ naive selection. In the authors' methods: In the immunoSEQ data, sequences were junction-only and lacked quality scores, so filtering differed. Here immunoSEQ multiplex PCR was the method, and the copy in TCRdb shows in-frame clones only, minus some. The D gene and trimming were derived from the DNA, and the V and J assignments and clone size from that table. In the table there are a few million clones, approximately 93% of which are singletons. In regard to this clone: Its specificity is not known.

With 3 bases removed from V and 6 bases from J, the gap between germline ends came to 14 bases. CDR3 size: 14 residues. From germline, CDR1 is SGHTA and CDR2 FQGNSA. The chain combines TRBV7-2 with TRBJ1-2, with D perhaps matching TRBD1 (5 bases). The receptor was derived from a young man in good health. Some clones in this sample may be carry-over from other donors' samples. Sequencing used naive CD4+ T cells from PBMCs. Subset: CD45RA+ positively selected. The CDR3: CASSFLREAHGYTF. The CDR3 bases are TGTGCCAGCAGCTTCCTCAGGGAGGCCCATGGCTACACCTTC.